The clone carrying this TCR beta chain was recorded once. Germline loops: CDR1 MNHEY, CDR2 SVGAGI. V lost 0 bases, J lost 7 bases, and 6 bases stayed unmatched. The CDR3 contains 16 residues. The data were obtained in a study of blood T cell repertoires in COVID-19. Study-wide background: Samples came from the United States, Italy and Spain, spanning acute and convalescent COVID-19. T cells, B-cell-depleted T cells, or PBMCs supplied cDNA or gDNA.

Per the authors' pipeline: From reference gene primer amplification, estimates of nucleated cell counts were derived. The assay was immunoSEQ multiplex PCR, and TCRdb's table has in-frame clones only and misses some. The V and J calls and clone size come from that table; D and trimming were worked out from the DNA. Of roughly 70,000 clones listed, 76% are singletons. The Seattle site enrolled patients during active infection and followed them longitudinally. The sample comprised peripheral blood. The clonotype comes from a man aged 55 to 70 with COVID-19, enrolled during active disease. This chain joins TRBV6-5 and TRBJ2-2; TRBD2 matches at 9 bases. DNA for the CDR3: TGTGCCAGCAGTTACTCTCGCGGGGGGGCCCTCGGGGAGCTGTTTTTT. It specifies CASSYSRGGALGELFF.